This TCR beta chain is from a study of cytomegalovirus exposure and HLA in healthy donors. V was shortened by 5 bases and J by 5 bases, with 13 bases between the two germline ends. This CDR3 is 13 amino acids long. Germline V lookup: CDR1 SGHNT, CDR2 YYREEE (reference sequence). The PCR ran on 60 Vbeta and 13 Jbeta primers. Sequencing was performed with immunoSEQ multiplex PCR; in TCRdb, only in-frame clones are kept and a portion is missing. This sample carries roughly 130,000 clones, roughly four fifths of them seen once, and the ten largest clones take nearly 6%. Sequencing was performed on PBMCs. This receptor was taken from a woman aged 45-59 years in good health and CMV-seropositive. The gene calls are TRBV5-4 and TRBJ1-2; the D gene is possibly TRBD1 (6 bases). CDR3 amino acids: CASRGATEYGYTF. In nucleotides, the CDR3 is TGTGCCAGCAGGGGGGCCACCGAGTATGGCTACACCTTC. Full variable domain (missing parts from reference TRBV5-4 and TRBJ1-2): ETGVTQSPTHLIKTRGQQVTLRCSSQSGHNTVSWYQQALGQGPQFIFQYYREEENGRGNFPPRFSGLQFPNYSSELNVNALELDDSALYLCASRGATEYGYTFGSGTRLTVV.